This record covers a single T cell receptor (beta chain). The V gene's germline CDR1 is LNHDA and CDR2 SQIVND (reference sequence). V shed 0 bases and J shed 2 bases, with 11 bases lying between them. The length of the CDR3 is 17 residues. The protocol was immunoSEQ multiplex PCR, while the TCRdb copy is restricted to in-frame clones and leaves out a portion. In the table there are 250,000 to 300,000 clones, roughly 93% of which are singletons. The data are from a study of blood T cell repertoires in COVID-19. The sample was PBMCs or T cells enriched from blood (not recorded which). The chain has TRBV19 and TRBJ1-6, with a possible D match to TRBD1 (6 bases). The source is a woman in her forties with acute COVID-19. The CDR3 bases are TGTGCCAGTAGTATAGAGGGGGCCTCGCCCTATAATTCACCCCTCCACTTT. Translating it yields CASSIEGASPYNSPLHF.